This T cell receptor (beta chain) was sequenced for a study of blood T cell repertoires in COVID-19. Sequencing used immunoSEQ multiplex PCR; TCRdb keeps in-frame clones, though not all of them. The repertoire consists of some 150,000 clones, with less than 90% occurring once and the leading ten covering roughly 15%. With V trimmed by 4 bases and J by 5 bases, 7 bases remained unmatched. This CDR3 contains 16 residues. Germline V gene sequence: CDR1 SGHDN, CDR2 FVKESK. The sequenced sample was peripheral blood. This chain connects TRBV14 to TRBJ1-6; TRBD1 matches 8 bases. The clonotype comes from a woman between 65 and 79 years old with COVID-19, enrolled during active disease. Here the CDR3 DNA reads TGTGCCAGCAGCCGTAAACAGGGGGTGAATAATTCACCCCTCCACTTT. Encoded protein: CASSRKQGVNNSPLHF. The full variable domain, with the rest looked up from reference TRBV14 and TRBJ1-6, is EAGVTQFPSHSVIEKGQTVTLRCDPISGHDNLYWYRRVMGKEIKFLLHFVKESKQDESGMPNNRFLAERTGGTYSTLKVQPAELEDSGVYFCASSRKQGVNNSPLHFGNGTRLTVT.